One and the same sample provided the 27 T cell receptor beta chains below, sequenced in a study of vaccination and CD4 T cells after COVID-19. These receptors are not linked to any known antigen. Cultured CD4+ T cell DNA underwent sequencing with the Oncomine TCR Beta short-read assay. In TCRdb, the PCR reads were re-called with MiXCR into one record per CDR3 protein. The table lists 8,500 to 11,000 distinct CDR3 sequences, 60% to 75% of them singletons. Noted treatment: roughly nine-day PBMC culture with coronavirus spike peptide pools or control peptides (ViraFEST assay). The sequencing input was CD4+ T cells from blood, cultured in vitro. These TCRs come from a human donor who had recovered from COVID-19.

The V call is TRBV7-2, the J call TRBJ1-3; perhaps TRBD1 as D (6 bases). This CDR3 spans 17 amino acids. Trimming stripped 5 bases from V and 0 bases from J, with 17 bases between. CDR1 is SGHTA and CDR2 is FQGNSA in the germline V gene. This CDR3 reads CASSPAGTSSSGNTIYF. For the CDR3, the DNA is TGTGCCAGCAGCCCGGCGGGGACATCTTCCTCTGGAAACACCATATATTTT.

V usage is TRBV19 and J usage is TRBJ1-1; D possibly corresponds to TRBD1 (5 bases). This CDR3 has 14 amino acids. Germline lookup yields CDR1 LNHDA and CDR2 SQIVND (reference sequence). The germline V and J ends were trimmed by 7 bases and 3 bases, with 15 bases remaining between them. CDR3 nucleotides: TGTGCCAGTAACTCCCGGGGGGAGGACACTGAAGCTTTCTTT. It yields the protein CASNSRGEDTEAFF.

The rearrangement links TRBV7-2 to TRBJ2-1; TRBD2 matches at 12 bases. The CDR3 sequence is 22 residues long. Trimming at V came to 5 bases and at J to 0 bases, leaving 20 bases not matched to a gene. Germline V lookup: CDR1 SGHTA, CDR2 FQGNSA. CDR3 DNA sequence: TGTGCCAGCAGCCTCCTGACTAGCATCGGACTAGCGGGAAGGAGCTCCTACAATGAGCAGTTCTTC. This translates into CASSLLTSIGLAGRSSYNEQFF.

This clonotype was recorded a few times. The genes are TRBV24-1 and TRBJ2-1; 7 bases agree with TRBD2. The CDR3 extends over 16 amino acids. CDR1 KGHDR and CDR2 SFDVKD come from the germline V gene. Trimming took 3 bases from V and 5 from J; bases not matched to a gene: 9. The CDR3 nucleotides are TGTGCCACCAGTGATGTTGGGGCGGGAGCGGACAATGAGCAGTTCTTC. It encodes CATSDVGAGADNEQFF.

In this sample, this clonotype turned up a few times. The genes are TRBV7-3 and TRBJ1-2; D might be TRBD1 (5 bases). Trimming shortened V by 5 bases and J by 2 bases, and 12 bases separated the two germline ends. Per germline, CDR1 SGHTA and CDR2 FQGTGA. CDR3 length: 14 amino acids. As DNA, the CDR3 is TGTGCCAGCAGCGCACTGGCAGGGAACTATGGCTACACCTTC. As protein: CASSALAGNYGYTF.

The J gene is TRBJ1-1, the V gene TRBV27; no firm D call. V was cut by 3 bases and J by 4 bases, with 12 bases left in between. CDR3 length equals 14 residues. Germline lookup yields CDR1 MNHEY and CDR2 SMNVEV (reference sequence). CDR3 sequence (DNA): TGTGCCAGCAGTTTTCGGAGTGGGTTCACTGAAGCTTTCTTT. Encoded protein: CASSFRSGFTEAFF.

The gene calls are TRBV4-3 and TRBJ2-3; no definite D call. CDR1 and CDR2 (germline): LGHNA, YSLEER. Trimming took off 1 base at V and 2 bases at J, with 7 bases between the two ends. This CDR3 comprises 14 residues. This chain's CDR3 is CASSQGLLTDTQYF. CDR3 DNA sequence: TGCGCCAGCAGCCAAGGGTTACTCACAGATACGCAGTATTTT.

V is TRBV15 and J is TRBJ1-5, with D perhaps TRBD1 (6 bases). V was clipped by 3 bases and J by 6 bases, with 12 bases between them. The germline CDR1 and CDR2 sequences are LNHNV and YYDKDF (reference sequence). The CDR3 extends over 14 amino acids. CDR3 region: CATSSEGGRQPQHF. CDR3 DNA sequence: TGTGCCACCAGCAGTGAGGGGGGGCGTCAGCCCCAGCATTTT.

The chain uses TRBV20-1 and TRBJ1-1; no clear D gene. Germline values: CDR1 DFQATT, CDR2 SNEGSKA (reference sequence). The length of the CDR3 is 14 residues. The V gene lost 0 bases and the J gene lost 11 bases, with 19 bases spanning the gap. Here the CDR3 DNA reads TGCAGTGCTAGAGATCGCGGGCGGGGAGGAACGGCTTTCTTT. Translation: CSARDRGRGGTAFF.

This clonotype came up a few times. The chain is built from TRBV6-1 and TRBJ2-5, with D tentatively TRBD1 or TRBD2 (5 bases each). The V end lost 3 bases, the J end lost 9 bases, and 17 bases lay between the germline ends. This CDR3 contains 14 residues. The germline V gene encodes CDR1 MNHNS and CDR2 SASEGT. The CDR3 protein is CASSEGNSRGAQYF. The CDR3 DNA follows: TGTGCCAGCAGTGAGGGGAACTCAAGAGGGGCCCAGTACTTC.

A note on this clonotype: A junction boundary mismatches the germline segment, possibly from a read error. The chain joins TRBV20-1 to TRBJ1-1, with TRBD1 as a possible D gene (5 bases). Germline V gene lookup returns CDR1 DFQATT and CDR2 SNEGSKA (reference sequence). The CDR3 has 13 amino acids. CDR3 nucleotides: TGCAGCGCTAGGGGACCGATGAACACTGAAGCTTTCTTT. This translates into CSARGPMNTEAFF.

CDR3 DNA sequence: TGTGCCAGCACCCAGACGAGCAATCAGCCCCAGCATTTT. Translation: CASTQTSNQPQHF. The chain recombines TRBV28 with TRBJ1-5, with D unclear. The CDR3 length is 13 residues. Germline V gene lookup returns CDR1 MDHEN and CDR2 SYDVKM. V lost 7 bases, J lost 1 base, and 8 bases lay in between.

This chain links TRBV30 with TRBJ1-2; the D gene is possibly TRBD1 (6 bases). CDR3 length: 14 residues. Germline values: CDR1 GTSNPN, CDR2 SVGIG (reference sequence). Between the trimmed V and J ends, which lost 4 bases and 4 bases, there was a span of 16 bases. CDR3 loop: CAWTQGLRGYGYTF. CDR3 nucleotide sequence: TGTGCCTGGACCCAGGGGTTGAGGGGCTATGGCTACACCTTC.

As regards this clonotype: Because the CDR3 is missing its conserved closing phenylalanine or tryptophan, this is likely a read error. The chain combines TRBV7-2 with TRBJ2-5; D not certain. The CDR3 extends over 13 amino acids. The germline V gene encodes CDR1 SGHTA and CDR2 FQGNSA. V dropped 4 bases and J dropped 6 bases, with 12 bases sitting between them. CDR3 protein: CASSSRRRQTQYL. The CDR3 DNA follows: TGTGCCAGCAGCTCCCGCCGACGGCAGACCCAGTACTTA.

The chain carries TRBV6-1 and TRBJ2-7; TRBD2 agrees at 7 bases. Germline assignment: CDR1 MNHNS and CDR2 SASEGT. CDR3 length: 15 amino acids. After removal of 6 bases from V and 1 base from J, the junction contained 9 bases not matched to a gene. The CDR3 coding sequence is TGTGCCAGCAGCTTCAGGCCGGGAGGTTCCTACGAGCAGTACTTC. Translating it yields CASSFRPGGSYEQYF.

The V and J genes are TRBV6-2 or TRBV6-3 and TRBJ1-2, with 9 bases aligning to TRBD1. Trimming removed 6 bases from V and 3 bases from J; junction bases left unmatched: 5. The germline V gene encodes CDR1 MNHEY and CDR2 SVGEGT. This CDR3 has 14 residues. Here the CDR3 reads CASSRDRADYGYTF. The CDR3 DNA sequence: TGTGCCAGCAGCCGGGACAGGGCCGACTATGGCTACACCTTC.

This clonotype was counted between two and nine times. This sequence joins TRBV2 and TRBJ2-5; TRBD2 is a possible D gene (6 bases). The germline V and J ends were trimmed by 7 bases and 2 bases, with 17 bases remaining between them. The CDR3 has 15 amino acids. Germline V gene sequence: CDR1 SNHLY, CDR2 FYNNEI. The CDR3 is CASTFYGSGQETQYF. In nucleotides, the CDR3 is TGTGCCAGCACCTTTTACGGTAGCGGACAAGAGACCCAGTACTTC.

This clonotype was found once. V and J are TRBV20-1 and TRBJ1-1; no definite D call. Trimming pared 0 bases from V and 3 bases from J, leaving 8 bases between. Germline V gene lookup returns CDR1 DFQATT and CDR2 SNEGSKA (reference sequence). This CDR3 has 13 amino acids. CDR3 region: CSARDRAYTEAFF. The CDR3 bases are TGCAGTGCTAGAGATCGGGCGTACACTGAAGCTTTCTTT.

The chain joins TRBV5-4 to TRBJ1-1; maybe TRBD1 (5 bases). Trimming removed 6 bases from V and 1 base from J, with 13 bases in between. The length of the CDR3 is 14 residues. Germline CDR1 reads SGHNT; CDR2 reads YYREEE (reference sequence). The CDR3 DNA is TGTGCCAGCAAAACGCCGGGGGAGAACACTGAAGCTTTCTTT. Its protein is CASKTPGENTEAFF.

V gene TRBV27 combines with J gene TRBJ2-5, with 9 bases identical to TRBD1. Per the germline V gene, CDR1 is MNHEY and CDR2 is SMNVEV (reference sequence). CDR3 length: 16 amino acids. J lost 2 bases, V lost 5 bases, and 9 bases had no gene match. The CDR3 here is CASSPGTGYPQETQYF. The CDR3 DNA reads TGTGCCAGCAGTCCCGGGACAGGGTACCCACAAGAGACCCAGTACTTC.

The chain employs TRBV11-3 and TRBJ2-1; D remains unclear. Trimming left V 1 base short and J 4 bases short, with 2 bases between. Per germline, CDR1 SGHNT and CDR2 YENEEA. The CDR3 is 12 residues long. The CDR3 DNA reads as TGTGCCAGCAGCTTAGTATACAATGAGCAGTTCTTC. Translation gives CASSLVYNEQFF. The full variable domain, with the rest looked up from reference TRBV11-3 and TRBJ2-1, is EAGVVQSPRYKIIEKKQPVAFWCNPISGHNTLYWYLQNLGQGPELLIRYENEEAVDDSQLPKDRFSAERLKGVDSTLKIQPAELGDSAVYLCASSLVYNEQFFGPGTRLTVL.

The sample holds a few counts of this clonotype. This sequence joins TRBV7-2 and TRBJ1-1, with TRBD1 matching over 8 bases. Germline V gives CDR1 SGHTA, CDR2 FQGNSA. Trimming removed 7 bases from V and 3 bases from J; junction bases left unmatched: 7. This CDR3 is 14 amino acids long. CDR3 region: CASILDRGDTEAFF. Written as DNA, the CDR3 is TGTGCCAGCATCCTAGACAGGGGTGACACTGAAGCTTTCTTT.

CDR3 sequence reads: CASSASLLVNEQFF. CDR3 sequence (DNA): TGTGCCAGCAGCGCCTCCTTACTGGTAAATGAGCAGTTCTTC. The chain couples TRBV9 to TRBJ2-1; D unresolved. Germline V gene sequence: CDR1 SGDLS, CDR2 YYNGEE. There are 14 residues in the CDR3. The V end lost 3 bases, the J end lost 7 bases, and 14 bases lay between the germline ends.

This chain links TRBV20-1 with TRBJ2-7, with TRBD2 matching over 12 bases. This CDR3 spans 14 amino acids. Per germline, CDR1 DFQATT and CDR2 SNEGSKA (reference sequence). The V gene end was trimmed by 5 bases and the J gene end by 7 bases; junction bases not matched to a gene: 9. The CDR3 coding sequence is TGCAGTGCTCGGCCGCCGGGGACTAGCGGGGAGCAGTACTTC. This codes for CSARPPGTSGEQYF.

The chain uses TRBV20-1 and TRBJ1-1; 8 bases are a match to TRBD1. This CDR3 spans 11 amino acids. The junction had 1 base not matched to a gene; V was cut back by 5 bases and J by 5 bases. CDR1 is DFQATT, CDR2 SNEGSKA, per germline (reference sequence). Here the CDR3 DNA reads TGCAGTGCTGACAGGGGAACTGAAGCTTTCTTT. Its protein is CSADRGTEAFF.

V is TRBV11-3 and J is TRBJ1-4; maybe TRBD1 (5 bases). Deletions cut 3 bases from V and 4 bases from J, with 9 bases between. Germline V gene data show CDR1 as SGHNT and CDR2 as YENEEA. The CDR3 extends over 14 amino acids. CDR3 coding DNA: TGTGCCAGCAGCTTCAAGGGGATTAATGAAAAACTGTTTTTT. Its protein product is CASSFKGINEKLFF.

The V and J genes are TRBV11-3 and TRBJ2-7; D is possibly TRBD1 (5 bases). From germline, CDR1 is SGHNT and CDR2 YENEEA. Trimming shortened V by 4 bases and J by 11 bases, and 18 bases separated the two germline ends. The CDR3 covers 13 residues. CDR3 bases: TGTGCCAGCAGCTCCAGGGATCTACTACGAGAGTACTTC. It yields the protein CASSSRDLLREYF. The full variable domain, rest sourced from reference TRBV11-3 and TRBJ2-7, is EAGVVQSPRYKIIEKKQPVAFWCNPISGHNTLYWYLQNLGQGPELLIRYENEEAVDDSQLPKDRFSAERLKGVDSTLKIQPAELGDSAVYLCASSSRDLLREYFGPGTRLTVT.